The entry below gives a single T cell receptor (beta chain) sequence along with its context. This clonotype was counted once. Its antigen remains undetermined. A much more abundant neighbour one base away suggests this may be a read error. The sample originates from a study of T cells after yellow fever vaccination (dated by TCRdb to between 2018 and 2020). Regarding the study in general: The SMART-Seq v4 Ultra Low Input RNA kit was used to prepare libraries from fractions with low cell numbers. Bulk TCR alpha and beta repertoires were sequenced longitudinally to track T-cell clones before and after primary and booster YFV17D yellow fever vaccination. Two healthy male donors made up the cohort, one aged 18 to 29 years and the other aged 30 to 40 years. Blood was collected at multiple timepoints before and after primary and secondary immunization, and bulk PBMC replicates and cell subsets were isolated.

Overall study outcomes, separate from this receptor: The secondary T-cell response was found to be weaker but faster than the primary response, with a peak reached on day 5 rather than on day 15. A small fraction of clonotypes showed up in both the CD4 and CD8 compartments, probably as a result of convergent recombination. Only two donors were included in the study, so the extent to which the findings can be generalized is limited. Computational filtering was required because FACS-sorted repertoires could contain abundant contaminating clonotypes from the bulk population. Most clones expanded after primary vaccination (almost 98% of CD4 and roughly 90% of CD8) were re-detected after the booster, suggesting that broad memory maintenance occurred.

The treatment or condition label of this sample denotes: live attenuated yellow fever vaccine strain. At each blood-draw timepoint, two biological replicates of bulk PBMCs were collected. A standard Ficoll-Paque protocol was used to isolate PBMCs from peripheral blood. TriZol was used to extract RNA from bulk PBMCs, CD4 and CD8 fractions, and dextramer-positive and dextramer-negative fractions. TCR cDNA was synthesized by 5'RACE template switching, through which a universal primer site and unique molecular identifiers were introduced. Priming of cDNA synthesis was performed from both the TCR alpha and TCR beta constant segments. Two PCR steps were used to amplify libraries, with sample barcodes and sequencing adapters being added in the second step. Sequencing of the libraries was done on either Illumina HiSeq 2500 (2x100 bp) or NovaSeq (2x150 bp). The authors' analysis ran thus. Demultiplexing of reads and collapsing into UMI consensus sequences were performed with MIGEC, and V(D)J alignment was carried out with MiXCR. Clonotypes responding to the vaccine were identified with edgeR on replicate PBMC samples, with the criteria of FDR below 0.01 and a log2 fold change above 5 up to day 15. Bulk clonotypes were assigned CD4 or CD8 identity according to which sequenced CD4 or CD8 repertoire held them at higher abundance. TCRdb reprocessing: public reads trimmed at Q25 with fastp, clones called with MiXCR, in-frame beta chains kept. Every distinct CDR3 protein forms one entry, paired with its most common genes and DNA. What appears here as the V and J calls and clone size reflects TCRdb's work, not the paper's. The sample profile shows roughly 330,000 distinct CDR3 sequences; 6.8% of them were found once. The ten largest clones take up about 18% of the sample.

This TCR was recovered from a man between 18 and 35 years old who received the YFV17D yellow fever vaccine. The starting material was PBMCs, obtained 45 days after the first yellow fever vaccination.

Here is the DNA: TGTGCCAGCAGTGTCAGACAGGCCATACCATTTTTTTACAATGAGCAGTTCTTC. Protein translation: CASSVRQAIPFFYNEQFF. The chain uses TRBV25-1 and TRBJ2-1, and the D gene may be TRBD1, 6 bases matching. The germline V gene sets CDR1 to MGHDK and CDR2 to SYGVNS. V is reduced by 4 bases and J by 4 bases, leaving a spacing of 23 bases between them. The CDR3 numbers 18 residues from cysteine through phenylalanine. Here the CDR3 DNA is all that survives: 54 bases in frame from base 1.